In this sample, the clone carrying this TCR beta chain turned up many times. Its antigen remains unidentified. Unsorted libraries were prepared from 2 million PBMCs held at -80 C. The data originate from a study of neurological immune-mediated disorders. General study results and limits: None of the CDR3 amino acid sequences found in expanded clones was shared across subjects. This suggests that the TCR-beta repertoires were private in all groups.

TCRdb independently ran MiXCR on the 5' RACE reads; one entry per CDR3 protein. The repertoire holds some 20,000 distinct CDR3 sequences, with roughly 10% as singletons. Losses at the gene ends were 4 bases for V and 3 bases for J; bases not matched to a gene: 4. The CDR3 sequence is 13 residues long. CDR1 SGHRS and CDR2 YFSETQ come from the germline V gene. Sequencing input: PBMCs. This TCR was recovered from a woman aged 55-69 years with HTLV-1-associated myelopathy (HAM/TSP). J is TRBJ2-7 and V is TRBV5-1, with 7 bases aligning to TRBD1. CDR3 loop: CASSVRQGYEQYF. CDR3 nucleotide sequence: TGCGCCAGCAGCGTCCGACAGGGCTACGAGCAGTACTTC.